The subject of this entry is one T cell receptor beta chain. A single record per CDR3 protein comes from TCRdb applying MiXCR to the 5' RACE reads. The table lists under 800,000 distinct CDR3 sequences, roughly 20% of them singletons. The data derive from a study of identical twins. CDR1 is DFQATT and CDR2 is SNEGSKA in the germline V gene (reference sequence). The CDR3 runs 13 residues. Another study also made use of these data, one on T cells expressing NK-cell markers. Turning to that study: Of the CD8+ T cell pool in about 6 donors, about 1.0-7.0% was accounted for by dominant NKG2C+ clonotypes.

Sequencing input: PBMCs. The clonotype comes from a woman between 18 and 29 years old in good health. This rearrangement joins TRBV20-1 to TRBJ1-1; D remains ambiguous. For the CDR3, the DNA is TGCAGCGCCCAACCCCCGGGGAACACTGAAGCTTTCTTT. As protein: CSAQPPGNTEAFF.